One sample yielded the 23 T cell receptor beta chains listed below, sequenced in a study of cytomegalovirus exposure and HLA in healthy donors. The PCR was carried out with 60 Vbeta primers and 13 Jbeta primers. Profiling relied on immunoSEQ multiplex PCR, and the TCRdb table lists in-frame clones only, not all of them. Counted here are some 190,000 clones, just under 75% occurring once; the ten biggest clones make up about 3%. The sample was PBMCs. Receptors originate from a woman in her twenties or thirties in good health and CMV-seropositive.

The rearrangement links TRBV6-5 to TRBJ1-4; tentative D call: TRBD1 (5 bases). The CDR3 spans 13 residues. With 7 bases removed from V and 3 bases from J, the gap between germline ends came to 9 bases. Per the germline V gene, CDR1 is MNHEY and CDR2 is SVGAGI. For the CDR3, the DNA is TGTGCCAGCACGGGGGAGTCTAATGAAAAACTGTTTTTT. It specifies CASTGESNEKLFF.

This clone was found a few times. The chain combines TRBV19 with TRBJ1-5; D gene unclear. This CDR3 region has 14 residues. The V and J ends lost 10 bases and 0 bases respectively, with 13 bases between them. Germline CDR1 reads LNHDA; CDR2 reads SQIVND (reference sequence). The chain's CDR3 is CATRRVHSNQPQHF. In DNA, the CDR3 is TGTGCCACCAGGAGGGTCCATAGCAATCAGCCCCAGCATTTT.

The count of this clone is one. The chain couples TRBV28 to TRBJ1-5; 9 nucleotides agree with TRBD1. The CDR3 consists of 17 residues. Unmatched junction bases numbered 8, after V lost 5 bases and J lost 0 bases. From germline, CDR1 is MDHEN and CDR2 SYDVKM. CDR3 in amino acids: CASSPRTGAFSNQPQHF. Here the CDR3 DNA reads TGTGCCAGCAGTCCCAGGACAGGGGCTTTTAGCAATCAGCCCCAGCATTTT.

The CDR3 nucleotides are TGTGCCAGCAGTCTACTAGCGGCCGGCGAGCAGTACTTC. This encodes CASSLLAAGEQYF. V and J are TRBV28 and TRBJ2-7; TRBD2 agrees at 8 bases. CDR1 is MDHEN and CDR2 is SYDVKM in the germline V gene. V lost 5 bases to trimming and J lost 6 bases; unmatched junction nucleotides: 6. The CDR3 consists of 13 residues.

The chain has TRBV4-1 and TRBJ1-2, with a tentative D call TRBD1 (5 bases). Between the trimmed V and J ends, which lost 0 bases and 4 bases, there was a span of 9 bases. There are 14 residues in the CDR3. Germline loops: CDR1 MGHRA, CDR2 YSYEKL. As DNA, the CDR3 is TGCGCCAGCAGCCAAGATGGGGGGGGCTATGGCTACACCTTC. Protein sequence: CASSQDGGGYGYTF.

This clone was seen a handful of times. The J gene is TRBJ2-2, the V gene TRBV29-1, with TRBD2 matching 12 bases. The CDR3 has 17 residues. Germline V gene lookup returns CDR1 SQVTM and CDR2 ANQGSEA. The V gene end was trimmed by 1 base and the J gene end by 1 base; junction bases not matched to a gene: 4. CDR3 protein: CSVEVTSGSLNTGELFF. CDR3 in DNA: TGCAGCGTTGAAGTGACTAGCGGGAGCCTGAACACCGGGGAGCTGTTTTTT.

The rearrangement uses TRBV7-8 and TRBJ1-1; the D is unclear. Looked up from germline, CDR1 is SGHVS and CDR2 is FQNEAQ. The CDR3 length is 12 residues. Trimming removed 3 bases at V and 8 bases at J, with 10 bases between. This CDR3 reads CASSFKGEEAFF. CDR3 in DNA: TGTGCCAGCAGCTTTAAGGGAGAAGAAGCTTTCTTT.

This sequence joins TRBV18 and TRBJ2-7; 7 positions match TRBD1. V dropped 3 bases and J dropped 2; count of bases not matched to a gene: 4. Per the germline V gene, CDR1 is KGHSH and CDR2 is LQKENI. There are 14 residues in the CDR3. CDR3 protein: CASSPGQRAYEQYF. Here the CDR3 DNA reads TGTGCCAGCTCACCGGGACAGCGTGCCTACGAGCAGTACTTC.

This sequence joins TRBV7-2 and TRBJ1-1; no firm D call. CDR3 length: 14 amino acids. The germline CDR1 and CDR2 sequences are SGHTA and FQGNSA. The V end lost 1 base, the J end lost 1 base, and 7 bases lay between the germline ends. The CDR3 bases are TGTGCCAGCAGCTTAGTCTGGGCGAACACTGAAGCTTTCTTT. Its protein is CASSLVWANTEAFF.

With regard to this clone: The junction differs from germline at one of its ends, possibly a read error. The V call is TRBV7-9, the J call TRBJ2-7, with a tentative D call TRBD1 (6 bases). The CDR3 spans 16 residues. Germline CDR1 reads SEHNR; CDR2 reads FQNEAQ (reference sequence). This CDR3 is CSSSPSRDTGPHEQYF. The CDR3 nucleotides read TGTTCCAGCAGCCCGTCCCGGGACACGGGACCTCACGAGCAGTACTTC.

The chain has TRBV7-2 and TRBJ2-5, with a tentative D call TRBD1 (6 bases). Germline V gives CDR1 SGHTA, CDR2 FQGNSA. The CDR3 totals 15 residues. The V and J ends lost 0 bases and 5 bases respectively, with 13 bases between them. The CDR3 nucleotides read TGTGCCAGCAGCTTAGCGGGGGCGGACGCGGAGACCCAGTACTTC. This encodes CASSLAGADAETQYF.

V and J are TRBV19 and TRBJ2-5, with TRBD1 as a possible D gene (6 bases). The J call may be faulty, since TRBJ2-7 better matches the DNA end. Germline V gene sequence: CDR1 LNHDA, CDR2 SQIVND (reference sequence). The CDR3 runs to 16 residues. The CDR3 loop is CASSPASGQSNNEQYF. In DNA form, the CDR3 reads TGTGCCAGTAGTCCCGCCTCTGGACAGAGCAATAACGAGCAGTACTTC.

The V and J genes are TRBV2 and TRBJ2-5, with a tentative D call TRBD1 (7 bases). The germline V and J ends were trimmed by 8 bases and 2 bases, with 15 bases remaining between them. The V gene's germline CDR1 is SNHLY and CDR2 FYNNEI. The CDR3 loop spans 14 amino acids. The CDR3 DNA follows: TGTGCCAGCCATAGACAGGGAGGTCAAGAGACCCAGTACTTC. As protein: CASHRQGGQETQYF.

This chain links TRBV5-4 with TRBJ2-5; the D is unclear. CDR3 length: 13 amino acids. Germline V gene lookup returns CDR1 SGHNT and CDR2 YYREEE (reference sequence). V gave up 4 bases and J gave up 5 bases, with 12 bases separating them. The CDR3 is CASSTAPEETQYF. CDR3 coding DNA: TGTGCCAGCAGCACCGCTCCGGAGGAGACCCAGTACTTC. Filled out from reference TRBV5-4 and TRBJ2-5, the complete variable domain reads ETGVTQSPTHLIKTRGQQVTLRCSSQSGHNTVSWYQQALGQGPQFIFQYYREEENGRGNFPPRFSGLQFPNYSSELNVNALELDDSALYLCASSTAPEETQYFGPGTRLLVL.

This clone showed up just once. One end of the junction is discordant with germline, which a read error may explain. This CDR3 is CASSPRRANEQLF. The CDR3 coding sequence is TGCGCCAGCAGCCCGAGGAGGGCCAATGAGCAGCTCTTC. The chain joins TRBV5-1 to TRBJ2-1, with D possibly matching TRBD2 (6 bases). This CDR3 has 13 residues. Germline CDR1 reads SGHRS; CDR2 reads YFSETQ.

The chain combines TRBV6-1 with TRBJ2-6; 7 bases align to TRBD1. Per germline, CDR1 MNHNS and CDR2 SASEGT. V was clipped by 2 bases and J by 2 bases; unmatched bases: 3. The CDR3 is 16 amino acids. The CDR3 DNA sequence: TGTGCCAGCAGTGAATTAGGGGGCGCTGGGGCCAACGTCCTGACTTTC. Its translation: CASSELGGAGANVLTF.

The chain couples TRBV6-1 to TRBJ2-1; 9 bases align to TRBD2. J was trimmed by 10 bases and V by 3 bases; bases with no gene match: 4. Germline V gene data show CDR1 as MNHNS and CDR2 as SASEGT. There are 13 residues in the CDR3. The CDR3 DNA reads TGTGCCAGCAGTGACTCCACTAGCGGGGAGCAGTTCTTC. Its translation is CASSDSTSGEQFF.

This sequence joins TRBV28 and TRBJ2-2; TRBD1 is a possible D gene (6 bases). Germline loops: CDR1 MDHEN, CDR2 SYDVKM. The CDR3 has 14 amino acids. Trimming took off 7 bases at V and 7 bases at J, with 16 bases between the two ends. The chain's CDR3 is CASTPGQRGGELFF. In DNA form, the CDR3 reads TGTGCCAGCACTCCCGGACAGAGAGGCGGGGAGCTGTTTTTT.

The gene calls are TRBV28 and TRBJ2-7, with D possibly matching TRBD1 (6 bases). Germline CDR1 MDHEN, CDR2 SYDVKM. The CDR3 has 12 amino acids. V lost 7 bases, J lost 2 bases, and 9 bases lay in between. The CDR3: CASNQGTYEQYF. In DNA, the CDR3 is TGTGCCAGCAACCAGGGGACCTACGAGCAGTACTTC.

The chain uses TRBV5-1 and TRBJ1-3, with a weak D call TRBD1 (6 bases). The germline CDR1 and CDR2 sequences are SGHRS and YFSETQ. The V end lost 0 bases, the J end lost 8 bases, and 18 bases lay between the germline ends. This CDR3 contains 16 residues. In nucleotides, the CDR3 is TGCGCCAGCAGCTTGGCCGGAACAGGGCAGAGAGACACCATATATTTT. It encodes CASSLAGTGQRDTIYF. Variable domain in full (rest from reference TRBV5-1 and TRBJ1-3): KAGVTQTPRYLIKTRGQQVTLSCSPISGHRSVSWYQQTPGQGLQFLFEYFSETQRNKGNFPGRFSGRQFSNSRSEMNVSTLELGDSALYLCASSLAGTGQRDTIYFGEGSWLTVV.

The rearrangement joins TRBV7-8 to TRBJ2-1; tentative D call: TRBD2 (6 bases). V lost 2 bases to trimming and J lost 5 bases, with 13 bases between them. In germline, CDR1 is SGHVS, CDR2 FQNEAQ. The CDR3 has 15 residues. CDR3 coding DNA: TGTGCCAGCAGCTTACTAGCGTCATTCAACAATGAGCAGTTCTTC. Its translation: CASSLLASFNNEQFF.

This clone was picked up a small number of times. The chain recombines TRBV27 with TRBJ1-1; D is unresolved. This CDR3 has 14 amino acids. Trimming shortened V by 0 bases and J by 2 bases, and 7 bases separated the two germline ends. The germline CDR1 and CDR2 sequences are MNHEY and SMNVEV (reference sequence). The CDR3 sequence is CASSLSTGNTEAFF. For the CDR3, the DNA is TGTGCCAGCAGTTTATCCACGGGAAACACTGAAGCTTTCTTT.

This rearrangement joins TRBV7-2 to TRBJ2-7, with 9 bases that match TRBD2. The junction had 1 base not matched to a gene; V was cut back by 1 base and J by 0 bases. The CDR3 runs 15 residues. CDR1 is SGHTA and CDR2 is FQGNSA in the germline V gene. The CDR3 DNA reads as TGTGCCAGCAGCTTAGGACTAGCGGTCTCCTACGAGCAGTACTTC. Translation: CASSLGLAVSYEQYF.